This TCR beta chain comes out of a study of blood T cell repertoires in COVID-19. This clone was seen only once. The CDR3 length is 14 residues. V was pared by 7 bases and J by 4 bases, with 5 bases of the junction left unmatched. CDR1 is SNHLY and CDR2 is FYNNEI in the germline V gene. Clones were sequenced by immunoSEQ multiplex PCR, and TCRdb holds only the in-frame ones, with some missing. The sample has roughly 130,000 clones, over 85% seen once. The chain couples TRBV2 to TRBJ2-2, with TRBD1 identical over 8 bases. This TCR was recovered from a man between 60 and 75 years old with COVID-19, enrolled during active disease. The sequencing input was peripheral blood. As DNA, the CDR3 is TGTGCCAGCATTAGGACAGGGTCCACCGGGGAGCTGTTTTTT. It encodes CASIRTGSTGELFF.